This T cell receptor (beta chain) stems from a study of response to subunit inactivated influenza vaccine. This clonotype was seen a single time. The antigen is not known. Study-wide points: Every seasonal influenza vaccination brings in few new T cells, the authors suggested.

TCRdb ran MiXCR on the RT-PCR reads and lists one entry per CDR3 protein. The sample shows about half a million distinct CDR3 sequences, roughly 23% of them seen only once. This receptor was identified in a man in his forties or fifties who received an inactivated influenza vaccine. The input for sequencing was CD4+ T cells sorted from PBMCs, taken 4 to 6 days after vaccination.

The CDR3 here is CASSLARGVQFF. CDR3 in DNA: TGTGCCAGCAGCTTAGCGCGTGGAGTGCAGTTCTTC. This chain connects TRBV7-2 to TRBJ2-1; no definite D call. V was cut by 0 bases and J by 12 bases, with 9 bases left in between. Germline V gene data show CDR1 as SGHTA and CDR2 as FQGNSA. There are 12 residues in the CDR3.